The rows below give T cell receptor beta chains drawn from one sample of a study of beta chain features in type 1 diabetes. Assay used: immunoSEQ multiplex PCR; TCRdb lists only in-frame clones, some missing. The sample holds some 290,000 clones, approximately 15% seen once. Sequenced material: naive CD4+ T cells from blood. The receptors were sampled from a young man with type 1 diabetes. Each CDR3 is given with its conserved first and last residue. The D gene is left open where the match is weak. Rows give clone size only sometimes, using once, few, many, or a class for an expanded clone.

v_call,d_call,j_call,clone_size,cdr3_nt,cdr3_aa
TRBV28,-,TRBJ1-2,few,TGTGCCAGCAGTTTCGGGGGTTCCTATGGCTACACCTTC,CASSFGGSYGYTF
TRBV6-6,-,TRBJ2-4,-,TGTGCCAGCAGTGACAGACCAGCCAAAAACATTCAGTACTTC,CASSDRPAKNIQYF
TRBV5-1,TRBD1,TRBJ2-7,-,TGCGCCAGCAGCGGAGGACAGGGGGAGTCCGAGCAGTACTTC,CASSGGQGESEQYF
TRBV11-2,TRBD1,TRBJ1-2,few,TGTGCCAGCAGCTTGCGACAGGGGGCGGATGGCTACACCTTC,CASSLRQGADGYTF
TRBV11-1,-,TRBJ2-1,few,TGTGCCAGCAGCTTAGTTTCCGGGAATGAGCAGTTCTTC,CASSLVSGNEQFF
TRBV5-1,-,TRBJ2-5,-,TGCGCCAGCAGCTCTGGAGGACGGGGGAACCAAGAGACCCAGTACTTC,CASSSGGRGNQETQYF
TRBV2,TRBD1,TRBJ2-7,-,TGTGCCAGCAGTGAGTTGAGGGGGCCTTACGAGCAGTACTTC,CASSELRGPYEQYF
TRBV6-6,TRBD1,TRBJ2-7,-,TGTGCCAGCAGTGCCCGACAGGGTTCCCACGAGCAGTACTTC,CASSARQGSHEQYF
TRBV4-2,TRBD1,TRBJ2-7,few,TGTGCCAGCAGCCAGGACAGGGGATACGAGCAGTACTTC,CASSQDRGYEQYF
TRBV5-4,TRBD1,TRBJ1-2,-,TGTGCCAGCAGCCCCGGACAGGGGAGCTACACCTTC,CASSPGQGSYTF
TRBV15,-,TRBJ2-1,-,TGTGCCACCGAACCTGGGAGCTCCTACAATGAGCAGTTCTTC,CATEPGSSYNEQFF